This T cell receptor beta chain was identified in a study of CD8+CD57+ T cells in acquired aplastic anemia. About the study: Each DNA sample taken from sorted CD4+ and CD8+ cells came to 3 to 3.5 ug on average. Healthy CD8+ samples averaged about 11.0 million reads.

This CDR3 is 12 amino acids long. Germline V gene sequence: CDR1 MGHDK, CDR2 SYGVNS. Broader study findings: Patients showed no significant difference from controls in CD8+ Simpson's diversity. Shared by patients and controls, just under 30 CD8+ CDR3s were abundant in patients.

Worth noting for this clonotype: Its antigen is as yet unknown. At one boundary the junction diverges from the germline segment, which might be a read error.

TCR beta VDJ combinations and CDR3 sequences were profiled from genomic DNA. One entry per CDR3 protein results from TCRdb running MiXCR on the reads. The profile covers about 81,000 distinct CDR3 sequences, with around 44% appearing a single time and about 68% taken by the ten largest. The sequencing input was sorted CD4+, CD8+, or CD8+CD57+ T cells (not recorded which) from PBMCs. The sequence was obtained from a human donor in good health, serving as a control. The rearrangement links TRBV25-1 to TRBJ2-3, with D possibly being TRBD1 (5 bases). CDR3 DNA sequence: TGTGCCAGCACATCCACCACAGGTACGCAGTATTTT. Translated: CASTSTTGTQYF.